A selection of T cell receptor beta chains follows, all from one sample in a study of regulatory T cells in long-lasting Graves disease. TCRdb passed the multiplex PCR reads through MiXCR, listing each CDR3 protein once. This sample has 350,000 to 400,000 distinct CDR3 sequences, with about a sixth found just once. These same data were also listed under a study on T cells in Graves' hyperthyroidism and ophthalmopathy.

The sample consisted of peripheral blood mononuclear cells (PBMCs), taken at new diagnosis, from a patient treated with antithyroid drugs. The origin of the receptors is a young woman with Graves disease. Both conserved end residues are part of each CDR3. D genes are given only for firm matches. Rows give clone size only sometimes, using once, few, many, or a class for an expanded clone.

d_call j_call cdr3_length v_call clone_size cdr3_aa cdr3_nt
NA TRBJ2-1 14 TRBV7-8 many CASSLSLGSHEQFF TGTGCCAGCAGCTTATCTCTAGGCTCCCATGAGCAGTTCTTC
TRBD2 TRBJ2-5 17 TRBV3-1 many CASSYVPTSGGAETQYF TGTGCCAGCAGCTACGTACCTACTAGCGGAGGGGCCGAGACCCAGTACTTC
NA TRBJ1-5 15 TRBV6-1 few CASSTYRVRNQPQHF TGTGCCAGCAGTACCTACAGGGTCCGTAATCAGCCCCAGCATTTT
NA TRBJ1-2 11 TRBV30 many CAWSTGGGYTF TGTGCCTGGAGTACGGGGGGAGGCTACACCTTC
NA TRBJ2-7 15 TRBV19 few CASKQGPGTLSEQYF TGTGCCAGTAAACAGGGTCCGGGGACCCTCTCCGAGCAGTACTTC
NA TRBJ2-7 14 TRBV2 few CASSEGGRVGEQYF TGTGCCAGCAGTGAAGGGGGAAGGGTCGGAGAGCAGTACTTC
TRBD2 TRBJ2-7 14 TRBV20-1 many CSAPPLAGPYEQYF TGCAGTGCCCCTCCCCTAGCGGGCCCCTACGAGCAGTACTTC
NA TRBJ2-1 13 TRBV9 few CASSVQGWDEQFF TGTGCCAGCAGCGTACAGGGTTGGGATGAGCAGTTCTTC
TRBD2 TRBJ2-5 15 TRBV7-2 many CASSLWFRREETQYF TGTGCCAGCAGCTTATGGTTTCGGCGGGAGGAGACCCAGTACTTC
NA TRBJ2-2 21 TRBV5-1 many CASSLLGIDRVLKPPTGELFF TGCGCCAGCAGCTTGTTAGGGATCGACCGGGTCCTAAAACCACCCACCGGGGAGCTGTTTTTT
TRBD1 TRBJ1-4 17 TRBV28 NA CASRTGDREATNEKLFF TGTGCCAGCAGGACAGGGGACAGGGAAGCAACTAATGAAAAACTGTTTTTT
NA TRBJ2-3 16 TRBV5-1 many CASSLEGGASADTQYF TGCGCCAGCAGCTTGGAGGGGGGAGCAAGTGCAGATACGCAGTATTTT
NA TRBJ1-3 13 TRBV6-2/TRBV6-3 many CASYTGPGNTIYF TGTGCCAGCTACACAGGTCCTGGAAACACCATATATTTT
TRBD1 TRBJ2-2 15 TRBV7-2 few CASSERDSGTGELFF TGTGCCAGCAGCGAACGGGACAGCGGCACCGGGGAGCTGTTTTTT
TRBD2 TRBJ2-1 16 TRBV11-2 many CASSPIAGSSYNEQFF TGTGCCAGCAGCCCTATAGCGGGCTCTTCCTACAATGAGCAGTTCTTC
NA TRBJ2-4 13 TRBV10-3 few CAISDLAKNIQYF TGTGCCATCAGTGATCTAGCCAAAAACATTCAGTACTTC
TRBD1 TRBJ1-2 14 TRBV27 few CASSSTGGYYGYTF TGTGCCAGCAGTTCAACAGGGGGCTACTATGGCTACACCTTC
NA TRBJ1-4 15 TRBV5-1 few CASSLAQRSNEKLFF TGCGCCAGCAGCTTGGCTCAGAGGAGTAATGAAAAACTGTTTTTT
NA TRBJ1-1 15 TRBV6-1 many CASILGRGMRTEAFF NA
NA TRBJ1-1 13 TRBV29-1 many CSTPGTIATEAFF TGCAGCACCCCGGGGACAATCGCCACTGAAGCTTTCTTT
NA TRBJ1-2 13 TRBV6-1 NA CASRDDGRNGYTF TGTGCCAGCAGAGACGACGGCAGAAATGGCTACACCTTC
NA TRBJ2-3 19 TRBV27 many CASRLKWSTPDESTDTQYF TGTGCCAGCAGACTAAAGTGGAGTACCCCCGATGAGAGCACAGATACGCAGTATTTT
TRBD1 TRBJ2-3 16 TRBV24-1 many CATSGPWTGSTDTQYF TGTGCCACCAGTGGACCCTGGACAGGCAGCACAGATACGCAGTATTTT
NA TRBJ1-1 13 TRBV18 many CASSLSINTEAFF TGTGCCAGCTCACTCTCCATTAACACTGAAGCTTTCTTT
NA TRBJ2-1 16 TRBV13 many CASSSPGGPEDNEQFF TGTGCCAGCAGCTCCCCGGGGGGCCCGGAGGACAATGAGCAGTTCTTC
NA TRBJ2-7 15 TRBV11-2 NA CASSFGMGQIYQQYF TGCGCCAGCAGCTTCGGGATGGGGCAGATCTACCAGCAGTACTTC
NA TRBJ1-2 15 TRBV24-1 NA CAPPTGRATNYGYTF TGTGCCCCGCCCACCGGGAGGGCGACTAACTATGGCTACACCTTC
NA TRBJ1-1 13 TRBV30 many CAWSVGGTTEAFF TGTGCCTGGAGTGTGGGGGGTACCACTGAAGCTTTCTTT
NA TRBJ2-3 14 TRBV12-3/TRBV12-4 many CASSPKTSTDTQYF TGTGCCAGCAGTCCGAAGACCAGCACAGATACGCAGTATTTT
NA TRBJ2-1 12 TRBV5-1 many CASSLSAAEQFF TGCGCCAGCAGCTTGAGTGCGGCTGAGCAGTTCTTC
NA TRBJ1-1 16 TRBV18 many CASSPDYGGRNTEAFF TGTGCCAGCTCACCCGACTATGGGGGAAGGAACACTGAAGCTTTCTTT
NA TRBJ1-4 16 TRBV9 NA CASSRQGGSANEKLFF TGTGCCAGCAGCCGGCAGGGAGGCTCAGCTAATGAAAAACTGTTTTTT
TRBD1 TRBJ1-5 15 TRBV20-1 many CSAQLYRGSGQPQHF TGCAGTGCCCAATTATACAGGGGCTCAGGACAGCCCCAGCATTTT
TRBD2 TRBJ2-2 17 TRBV10-3 many CAISGTTSGRNTGELFF TGTGCCATCTCGGGAACTACTAGCGGGAGGAACACCGGGGAGCTGTTTTTT
TRBD1 TRBJ1-6 14 TRBV20-1 NA CSAFITGERGTLHF TGCAGTGCTTTCATCACAGGGGAGCGGGGGACCCTCCACTTT
NA TRBJ2-1 15 TRBV5-1 NA CASSSQDQGPAGKFF TGCGCCAGCAGCAGCCAAGATCAGGGACCTGCTGGGAAATTCTTC
TRBD2 TRBJ2-5 14 TRBV20-1 many CSHAAGGMGETQYF TGCAGTCACGCCGCCGGGGGGATGGGGGAGACCCAGTACTTC
TRBD1 TRBJ2-3 15 TRBV11-1 many CASSPEDRSTDTQYF TGTGCCAGCAGTCCCGAGGACAGGTCCACAGATACGCAGTATTTT
NA TRBJ1-1 17 TRBV6-2/TRBV6-3 many CASSYSAGRGTNTEAFF TGTGCCAGCAGTTACTCGGCAGGTAGGGGGACGAACACTGAAGCTTTCTTT
NA TRBJ2-7 14 TRBV7-9 few CASSRTRVPYEQYF TGTGCCAGCAGCCGTACCCGGGTCCCCTACGAGCAGTACTTC
NA TRBJ2-7 11 TRBV11-2 many CASSRSEVMYF TGTGCCAGCAGCCGTAGCGAGGTAATGTACTTC
NA TRBJ2-3 13 TRBV20-1 many CSARRLSTDTQYF TGCAGTGCTAGGAGATTAAGCACAGATACGCAGTATTTT
NA TRBJ1-5 15 TRBV2 many CASSEAQGGNQPQHF TGTGCCAGCAGTGAAGCACAGGGAGGCAATCAGCCCCAGCATTTT
NA TRBJ2-1 15 TRBV6-1 few CASRKDINSYNEQFF TGTGCCAGCAGAAAGGATATCAACTCCTACAATGAGCAGTTCTTC
NA TRBJ1-1 14 TRBV7-3 many CASSSQPLATEAFF TGTGCCAGCAGCTCACAACCTCTCGCCACTGAAGCTTTCTTT
NA TRBJ1-6 18 TRBV6-4 NA CASDGPPRSSSYNSPLHF TGTGCCAGCGACGGTCCCCCGAGGAGTAGCTCCTATAATTCACCCCTCCACTTT
NA TRBJ2-1 13 TRBV5-1 many CASSLLGVNEQFF TGCGCCAGCAGCTTGTTAGGGGTCAATGAGCAGTTCTTC
TRBD1 TRBJ1-2 13 TRBV6-1 few CASSDRGRGGYTF TGTGCCAGCAGTGATAGGGGGCGTGGTGGCTACACCTTC
NA TRBJ2-7 15 TRBV7-9 many CASSPKDRFPYEQYF TGTGCCAGCAGCCCAAAAGACAGATTTCCCTACGAGCAGTACTTC
NA TRBJ1-4 13 TRBV9 NA CASSSGANEKLFF TGTGCCAGCAGCTCAGGGGCTAATGAAAAACTGTTTTTT
NA TRBJ1-5 13 TRBV28 many CASSLPGRGPQHF TGTGCCAGCAGTCTCCCCGGACGGGGGCCCCAGCATTTT
NA TRBJ2-5 13 TRBV12-3/TRBV12-4 many CASAPRGRKTQYF TGTGCCAGCGCACCCCGAGGGAGGAAGACCCAGTACTTC
NA TRBJ2-7 14 TRBV7-3 many CASRMSSSSYEQYF TGTGCCAGCAGGATGAGTTCTAGCTCCTACGAGCAGTACTTC